Sequencing of this T cell receptor (beta chain) was carried out in a study of CD8 T cells in Susac syndrome. Findings of the study overall: By the study's own acknowledgment, its TCR sequencing and HLA analysis included relatively few individuals.

Comment on this clonotype: What it binds is unknown.

Random-hexamer reverse transcription was applied to about 0.5 to 1 ug RNA. The CDR3 of TCR beta was amplified by immunoSEQ multiplex PCR across 54 Vbeta and 13 Jbeta. TCRdb re-called the immunoSEQ multiplex PCR reads through MiXCR, storing one row per CDR3 protein. The top ten clones hold about 0.1% of a sample with 150,000 to 200,000 distinct CDR3 sequences, 94% of them seen once. Germline CDR1 is SEHNR and CDR2 is FQNEAQ (reference sequence). Trimming cost V 5 bases and J 5 bases; bases outside gene matches: 14. This CDR3 region has 16 residues. TEMRA cells were enriched by FACS, while CD8+ and CD4+ T cells were obtained through a negative isolation that was performed magnetically.

The sequencing sample was made of CD4+ T cells from PBMCs. The receptor's source is a human donor with multiple sclerosis. This rearrangement joins TRBV7-9 to TRBJ1-1; 7 bases line up with TRBD1. CDR3 sequence (DNA): TGTGCCAGCAGCCCGCCCAGTGGGGGCAGGGGGACTGAAGCTTTCTTT. Its protein is CASSPPSGGRGTEAFF.